This entry concerns a single T cell receptor (beta chain). Its antigen is still unknown. This sample stems from a study of cytomegalovirus exposure and HLA in healthy donors. Study-wide findings and caveats: The availability of immune exposure information extended only to CMV serostatus. As a later analysis showed, several of the most significant clusters appeared to be linked to common viral pathogens. HLA alleles were associated with 15,000 to 20,000 TCR beta sequences in a later analysis at 0.05 false discovery rate.

The PCR employed 60 Vbeta primers together with 13 Jbeta primers. As processed by the authors: It was a later analysis that counted roughly 80 million unique TCR beta chains, of which some 9.9 million were shared. Profiling relied on immunoSEQ multiplex PCR, and the TCRdb table lists in-frame clones only, not all of them. The V and J calls and the clone size are those of that table, but D and trimming were determined from the DNA. The data hold about 110,000 clones, with approximately 83% observed a single time. Germline V gene lookup returns CDR1 MNHEY and CDR2 SVGAGI. The CDR3 runs to 15 residues. Trimming removed 0 bases from V and 6 bases from J; junction bases left unmatched: 5.

The rearrangement links TRBV6-5 to TRBJ2-3, with 8 bases lining up with TRBD1. The receptor was derived from a man aged 35 to 55 in good health and CMV-seronegative. The sample consisted of PBMCs. The CDR3 DNA is TGTGCCAGCAGTTACTCCCAGGGGGCTGTGGATACGCAGTATTTT. Translation: CASSYSQGAVDTQYF.